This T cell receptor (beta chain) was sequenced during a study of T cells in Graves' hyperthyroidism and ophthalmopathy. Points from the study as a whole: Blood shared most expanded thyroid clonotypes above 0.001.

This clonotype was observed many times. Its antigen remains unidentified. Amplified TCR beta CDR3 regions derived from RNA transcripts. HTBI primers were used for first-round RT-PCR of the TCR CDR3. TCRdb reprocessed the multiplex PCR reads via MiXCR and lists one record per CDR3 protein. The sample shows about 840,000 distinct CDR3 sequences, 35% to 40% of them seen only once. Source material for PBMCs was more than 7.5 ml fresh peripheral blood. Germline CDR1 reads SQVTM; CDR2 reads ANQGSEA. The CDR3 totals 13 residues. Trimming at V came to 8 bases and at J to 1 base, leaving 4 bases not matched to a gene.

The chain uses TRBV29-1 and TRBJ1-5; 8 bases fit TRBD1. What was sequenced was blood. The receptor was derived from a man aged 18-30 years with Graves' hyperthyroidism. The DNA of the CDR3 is TGCAGCTGCACAGGGGGAAGCAATCAGCCCCAGCATTTT. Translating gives CSCTGGSNQPQHF.